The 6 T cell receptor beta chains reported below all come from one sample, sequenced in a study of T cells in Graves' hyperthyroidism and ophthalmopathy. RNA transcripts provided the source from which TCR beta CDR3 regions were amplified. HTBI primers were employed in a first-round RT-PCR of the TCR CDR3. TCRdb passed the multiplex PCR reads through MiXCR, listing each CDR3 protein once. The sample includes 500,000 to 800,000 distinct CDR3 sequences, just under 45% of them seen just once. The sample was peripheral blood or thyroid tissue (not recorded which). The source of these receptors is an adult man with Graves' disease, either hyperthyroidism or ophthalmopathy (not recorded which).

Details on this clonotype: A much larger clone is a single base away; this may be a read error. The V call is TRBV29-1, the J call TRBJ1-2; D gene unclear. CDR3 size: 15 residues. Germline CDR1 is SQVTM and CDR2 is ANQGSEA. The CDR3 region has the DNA TGCAGCGTTGAACCCCTTCGGGGTAGAGGCTATGGCTACGCCTTC. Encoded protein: CSVEPLRGRGYGYAF.

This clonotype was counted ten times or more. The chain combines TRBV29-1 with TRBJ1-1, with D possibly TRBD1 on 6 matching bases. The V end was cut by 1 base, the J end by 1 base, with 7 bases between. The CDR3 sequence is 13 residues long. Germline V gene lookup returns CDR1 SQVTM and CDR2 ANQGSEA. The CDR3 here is CSVEGDKNTEAFF. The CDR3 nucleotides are TGCAGCGTTGAAGGGGACAAGAACACTGAAGCTTTCTTT.

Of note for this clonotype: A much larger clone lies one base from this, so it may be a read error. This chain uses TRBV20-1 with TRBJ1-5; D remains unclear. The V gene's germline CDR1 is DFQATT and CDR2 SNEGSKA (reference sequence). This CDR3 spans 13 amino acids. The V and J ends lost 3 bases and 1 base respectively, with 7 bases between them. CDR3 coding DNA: TGCAGTGCTAGGTCGGACAGCAATCAGCCCCAGCATTTT. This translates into CSARSDSNQPQHF.

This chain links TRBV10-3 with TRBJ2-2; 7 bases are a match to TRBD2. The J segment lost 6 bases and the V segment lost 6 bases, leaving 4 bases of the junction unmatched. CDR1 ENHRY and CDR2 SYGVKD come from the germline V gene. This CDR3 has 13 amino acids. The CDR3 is CAISGLGAGELFF. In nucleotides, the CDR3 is TGTGCCATCAGCGGACTAGGGGCCGGGGAGCTGTTTTTT.

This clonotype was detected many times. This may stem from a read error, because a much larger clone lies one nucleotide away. CDR3 sequence (DNA): TGCAGCGTCCGCCCGAACCGAGAGACCCAGTACTTC. Protein product: CSVRPNRETQYF. The J gene is TRBJ2-5, the V gene TRBV29-1; D not certain. Germline CDR1 is SQVTM and CDR2 is ANQGSEA. This CDR3 is 12 amino acids long. V dropped 6 bases and J dropped 4 bases, with 12 bases sitting between them.

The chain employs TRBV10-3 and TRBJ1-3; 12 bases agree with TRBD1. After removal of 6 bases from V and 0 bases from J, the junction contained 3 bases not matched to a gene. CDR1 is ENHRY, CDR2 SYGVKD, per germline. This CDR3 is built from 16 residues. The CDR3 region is CAIRGTGGNSGNTIYF. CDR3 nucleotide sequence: TGTGCCATCAGGGGGACAGGGGGCAACTCTGGAAACACCATATATTTT.